One T cell receptor (beta chain) is described in this entry. Its antigen is not identified. This sample was included in a study of regulatory T cells in long-lasting Graves disease. General study points: TCR diversity was lower in persistent than newly diagnosed Graves' disease. Limited sample numbers may have lowered accuracy.

In building TCR beta libraries, iRepertoire HTBI primers were used together with Arm-PCR of CDR3 regions. MiXCR, applied by TCRdb to the multiplex PCR reads, yields one record per CDR3 protein. Here the sample spans some 350,000 distinct CDR3 sequences, about 16% being singletons. Germline trimming cut 7 bases from V and 14 bases from J; bases unmatched to any gene: 18. CDR1 is SGDLS and CDR2 is YYNGEE in the germline V gene. The CDR3 runs 15 residues. Noted time point: newly diagnosed GD, antithyroid drugs for less than 3 months. Following extraction of RNA from PBMCs, that RNA was used to make the TCR library. This sample also belongs to another study, concerning T cells in Graves' hyperthyroidism and ophthalmopathy.

The chain links TRBV9 to TRBJ1-6; 7 nucleotides line up with TRBD1. The material sequenced was peripheral blood mononuclear cells (PBMCs), taken at new diagnosis, from a patient treated with antithyroid drugs. This TCR came from a woman under 30 with Graves disease. The CDR3 spells CASAPGDSTRKALHF. Written as DNA, the CDR3 is TGTGCCAGCGCCCCCGGGGACAGCACCAGGAAGGCCCTCCACTTT.